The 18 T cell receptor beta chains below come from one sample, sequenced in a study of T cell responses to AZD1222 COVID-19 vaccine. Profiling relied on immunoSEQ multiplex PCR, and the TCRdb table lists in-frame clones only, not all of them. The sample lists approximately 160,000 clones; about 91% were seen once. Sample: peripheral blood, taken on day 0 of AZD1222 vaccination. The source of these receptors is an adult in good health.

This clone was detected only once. The CDR3: CASSLLRSSYNEQFF. Here the CDR3 DNA reads TGTGCCAGCAGTTTGCTCAGAAGCTCCTACAATGAGCAGTTCTTC. The chain has TRBV27 and TRBJ2-1; D unresolved. This CDR3 contains 15 residues. Trimming removed 3 bases at V and 0 bases at J, with 9 bases between. Germline CDR1 reads MNHEY; CDR2 reads SMNVEV (reference sequence).

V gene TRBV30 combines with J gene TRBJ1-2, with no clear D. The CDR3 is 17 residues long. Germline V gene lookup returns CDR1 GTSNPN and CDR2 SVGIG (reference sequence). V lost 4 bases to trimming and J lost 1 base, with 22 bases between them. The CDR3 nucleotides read TGTGCCTGGACCGCCCGGACCGAAATAAACCTTAACTATGGCTACACCTTC. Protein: CAWTARTEINLNYGYTF.

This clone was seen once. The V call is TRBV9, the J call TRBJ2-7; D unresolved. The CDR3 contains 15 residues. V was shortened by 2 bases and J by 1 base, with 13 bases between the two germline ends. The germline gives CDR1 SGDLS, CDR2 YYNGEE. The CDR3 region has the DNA TGTGCCAGCAGCGTTGGGGTGAGTGAGTCCTACGAGCAGTACTTC. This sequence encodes CASSVGVSESYEQYF.

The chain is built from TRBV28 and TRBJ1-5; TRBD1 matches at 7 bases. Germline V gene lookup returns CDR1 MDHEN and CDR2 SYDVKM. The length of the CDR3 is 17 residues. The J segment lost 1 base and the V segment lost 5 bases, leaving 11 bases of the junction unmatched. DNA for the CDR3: TGTGCCAGCAGTGAATGGACAGGACTTGGCAGCAATCAGCCCCAGCATTTT. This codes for CASSEWTGLGSNQPQHF.

The CDR3 reads CASSLGSLGTEAFF. DNA for the CDR3: TGTGCCAGCAGCTTGGGCAGTTTGGGCACTGAAGCTTTCTTT. This chain links TRBV5-4 with TRBJ1-1; D is ambiguous. V was shortened by 0 bases and J by 4 bases, with 10 bases between the two germline ends. Looked up from germline, CDR1 is SGHNT and CDR2 is YYREEE (reference sequence). The CDR3 totals 14 residues.

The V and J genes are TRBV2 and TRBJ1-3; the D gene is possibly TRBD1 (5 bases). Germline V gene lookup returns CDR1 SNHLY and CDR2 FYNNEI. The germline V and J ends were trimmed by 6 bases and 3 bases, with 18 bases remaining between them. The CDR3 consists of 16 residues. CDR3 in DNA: TGTGCCAGCAGGGACCGGGACGGGGCTCTTGGAAACACCATATATTTT. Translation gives CASRDRDGALGNTIYF.

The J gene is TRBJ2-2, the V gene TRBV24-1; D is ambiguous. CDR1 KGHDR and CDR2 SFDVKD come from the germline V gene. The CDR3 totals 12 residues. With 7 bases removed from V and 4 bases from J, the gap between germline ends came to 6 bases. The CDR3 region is CATRSSTGELFF. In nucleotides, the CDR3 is TGTGCCACCAGGAGCAGCACCGGGGAGCTGTTTTTT.

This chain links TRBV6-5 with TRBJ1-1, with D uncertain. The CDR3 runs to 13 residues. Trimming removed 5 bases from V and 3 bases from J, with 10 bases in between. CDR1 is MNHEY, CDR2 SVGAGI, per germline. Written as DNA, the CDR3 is TGTGCCAGCAGTCCGCCCCAGTACACTGAAGCTTTCTTT. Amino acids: CASSPPQYTEAFF.

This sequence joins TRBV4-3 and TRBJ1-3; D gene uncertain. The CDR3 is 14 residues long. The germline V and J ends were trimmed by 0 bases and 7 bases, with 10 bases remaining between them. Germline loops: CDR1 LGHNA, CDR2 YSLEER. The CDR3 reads CASSQDQRGNTIYF. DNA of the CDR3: TGCGCCAGCAGCCAAGACCAGCGAGGGAACACCATATATTTT.

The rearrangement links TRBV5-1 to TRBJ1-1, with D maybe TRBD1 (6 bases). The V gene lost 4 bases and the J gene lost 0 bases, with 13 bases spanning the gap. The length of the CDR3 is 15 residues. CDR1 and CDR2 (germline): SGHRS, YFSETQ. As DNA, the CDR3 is TGCGCCAGCAGCCCCGACGGGGGGCTGAACACTGAAGCTTTCTTT. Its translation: CASSPDGGLNTEAFF.

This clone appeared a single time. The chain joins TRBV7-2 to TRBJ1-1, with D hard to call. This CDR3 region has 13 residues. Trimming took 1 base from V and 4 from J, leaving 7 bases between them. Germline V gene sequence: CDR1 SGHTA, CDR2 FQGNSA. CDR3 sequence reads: CASSLDRVTEAFF. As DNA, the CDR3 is TGTGCCAGCAGCTTAGACCGCGTCACTGAAGCTTTCTTT.

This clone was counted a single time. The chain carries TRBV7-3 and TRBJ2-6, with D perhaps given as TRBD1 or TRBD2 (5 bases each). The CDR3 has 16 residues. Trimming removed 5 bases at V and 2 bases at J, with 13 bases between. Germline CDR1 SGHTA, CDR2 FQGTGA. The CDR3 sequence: CASSPDRGAGANVLTF. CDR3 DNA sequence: TGTGCCAGCAGCCCCGACAGAGGGGCTGGGGCCAACGTCCTGACTTTC. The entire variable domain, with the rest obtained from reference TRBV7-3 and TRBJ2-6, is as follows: GAGVSQTPSNKVTEKGKYVELRCDPISGHTALYWYRQSLGQGPEFLIYFQGTGAADDSGLPNDRFFAVRPEGSVSTLKIQRTERGDSAVYLCASSPDRGAGANVLTFGAGSRLTVL.

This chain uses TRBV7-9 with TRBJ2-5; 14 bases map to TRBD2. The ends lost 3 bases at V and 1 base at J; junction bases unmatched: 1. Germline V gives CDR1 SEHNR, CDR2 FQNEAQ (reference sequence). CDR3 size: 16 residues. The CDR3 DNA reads TGTGCCAGCAGCTTGGGACTAGCGGGAGCCCAAGAGACCCAGTACTTC. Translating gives CASSLGLAGAQETQYF.

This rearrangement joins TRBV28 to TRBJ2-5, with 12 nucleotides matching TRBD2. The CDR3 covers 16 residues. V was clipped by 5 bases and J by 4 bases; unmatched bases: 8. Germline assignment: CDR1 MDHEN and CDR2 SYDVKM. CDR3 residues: CASSEPTSGRRETQYF. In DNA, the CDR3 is TGTGCCAGCAGTGAACCCACTAGCGGGAGGAGAGAGACCCAGTACTTC. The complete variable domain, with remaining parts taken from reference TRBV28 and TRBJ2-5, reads DVKVTQSSRYLVKRTGEKVFLECVQDMDHENMFWYRQDPGLGLRLIYFSYDVKMKEKGDIPEGYSVSREKKERFSLILESASTNQTSMYLCASSEPTSGRRETQYFGPGTRLLVL.

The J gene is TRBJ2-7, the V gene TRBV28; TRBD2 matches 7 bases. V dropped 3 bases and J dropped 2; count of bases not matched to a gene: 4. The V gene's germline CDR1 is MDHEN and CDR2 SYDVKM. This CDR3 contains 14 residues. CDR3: CASSFPSGTYEQYF. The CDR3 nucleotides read TGTGCCAGCAGTTTCCCTAGCGGTACCTACGAGCAGTACTTC.

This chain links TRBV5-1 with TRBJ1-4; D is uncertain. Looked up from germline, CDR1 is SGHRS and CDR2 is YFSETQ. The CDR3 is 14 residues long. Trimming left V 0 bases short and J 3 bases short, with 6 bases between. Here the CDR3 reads CASSLAGPNEKLFF. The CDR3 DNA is TGCGCCAGCAGCTTGGCTGGCCCTAATGAAAAACTGTTTTTT.

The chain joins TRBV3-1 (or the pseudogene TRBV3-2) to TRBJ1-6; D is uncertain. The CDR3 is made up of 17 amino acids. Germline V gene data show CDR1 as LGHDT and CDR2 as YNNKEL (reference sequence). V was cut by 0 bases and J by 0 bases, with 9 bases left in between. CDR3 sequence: CASSQDLRSSYNSPLHF. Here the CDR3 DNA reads TGTGCCAGCAGCCAAGACTTACGAAGCTCCTATAATTCACCCCTCCACTTT.

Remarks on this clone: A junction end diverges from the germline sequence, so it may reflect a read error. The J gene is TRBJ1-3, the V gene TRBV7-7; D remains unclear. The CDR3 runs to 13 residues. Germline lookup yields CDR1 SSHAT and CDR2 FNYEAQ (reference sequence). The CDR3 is CASSFNSGNTIYF. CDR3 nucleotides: TGTGCTAGCAGCTTCAACTCTGGAAACACCATATATTTT.